This T cell receptor (beta chain) was captured in a study of T cell changes during pregnancy in multiple sclerosis. This table comes from immunoSEQ multiplex PCR, and its TCRdb copy is limited to in-frame clones, with some not included. The sample consists of roughly 20,000 clones, 85% to 95% of them appearing once. Trimming shortened V by 10 bases and J by 7 bases, and 20 bases separated the two germline ends. The CDR3 is 14 residues long. Per the germline V gene, CDR1 is LNHDA and CDR2 is SQIVND (reference sequence). This sequence originates from a female donor with multiple sclerosis, enrolled in a pregnancy study. The sequenced sample was CD4+ T cells from peripheral blood mononuclear cells, obtained in the third trimester of pregnancy. The chain is built from TRBV19 and TRBJ2-1; tentative D call: TRBD1 (5 bases). As DNA, the CDR3 is TGTGCCACCTCTCGATCCCCCAGGGTGAATGAGCAGTTCTTC. This gives the protein CATSRSPRVNEQFF.